This T cell receptor (beta chain) was sequenced during a study of radiotherapy plus CTLA-4 blockade in lung cancer. A single count supports this clone. Here immunoSEQ multiplex PCR was the method, and the copy in TCRdb shows in-frame clones only, minus some. The table records some 73,000 clones, about 84% of them present only once. Trimming removed 4 bases at V and 1 base at J, with 7 bases between. Germline V CDR1 and CDR2: WNHNN, SYGVQD (reference sequence). This CDR3 contains 13 residues. The chain carries TRBV10-1 and TRBJ1-1; D is ambiguous. The TCR sequence derives from a human donor with non-small cell lung cancer who had stable disease on radiotherapy plus ipilimumab. Source: peripheral blood, taken from a patient treated with radiotherapy plus ipilimumab. The CDR3 spells CASSGAGNTEAFF. The DNA of the CDR3 is TGCGCCAGCAGTGGGGCAGGGAACACTGAAGCTTTCTTT.